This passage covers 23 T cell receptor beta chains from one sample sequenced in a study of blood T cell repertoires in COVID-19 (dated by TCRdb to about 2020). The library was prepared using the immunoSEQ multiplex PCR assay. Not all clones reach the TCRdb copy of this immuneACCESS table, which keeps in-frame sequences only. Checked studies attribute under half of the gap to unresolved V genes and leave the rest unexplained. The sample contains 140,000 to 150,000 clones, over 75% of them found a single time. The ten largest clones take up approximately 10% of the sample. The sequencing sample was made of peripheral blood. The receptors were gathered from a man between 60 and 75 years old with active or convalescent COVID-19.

CDR3 sequence: CASGLVPGGELFF. CDR3 DNA: TGTGCTAGTGGTTTGGTACCGGGCGGGGAGCTGTTTTTT. This rearrangement joins TRBV12-5 to TRBJ2-2; D is uncertain. The ends were cut back, 0 bases at V and 7 bases at J, with 6 bases in the middle. CDR3 size: 13 residues. In germline, CDR1 is LGHNT, CDR2 FRNRAP.

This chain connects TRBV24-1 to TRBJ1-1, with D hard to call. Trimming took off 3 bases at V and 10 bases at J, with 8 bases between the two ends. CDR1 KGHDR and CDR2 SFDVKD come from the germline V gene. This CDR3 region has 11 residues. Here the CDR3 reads CATSDAQRAFF. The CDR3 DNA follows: TGTGCCACCAGTGATGCACAAAGAGCTTTCTTT.

CDR3 sequence: CASSQGQGVFDEQFF. The CDR3 region has the DNA TGTGCCAGCAGTCAGGGACAGGGGGTTTTCGATGAGCAGTTCTTC. The chain couples TRBV28 to TRBJ2-1; 11 nucleotides agree with TRBD1. Germline V CDR1 and CDR2: MDHEN, SYDVKM. The CDR3 is 15 amino acids. The V and J ends lost 5 bases and 8 bases, in that order; junction bases with no gene match: 8. The whole variable domain, filled in from reference TRBV28 and TRBJ2-1, reads DVKVTQSSRYLVKRTGEKVFLECVQDMDHENMFWYRQDPGLGLRLIYFSYDVKMKEKGDIPEGYSVSREKKERFSLILESASTNQTSMYLCASSQGQGVFDEQFFGPGTRLTVL.

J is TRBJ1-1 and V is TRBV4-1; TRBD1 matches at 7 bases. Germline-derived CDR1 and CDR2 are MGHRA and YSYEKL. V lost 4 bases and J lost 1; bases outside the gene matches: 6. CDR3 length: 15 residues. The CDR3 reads CASSPRQGRNTEAFF. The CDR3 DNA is TGCGCCAGCAGCCCGCGACAGGGCAGGAACACTGAAGCTTTCTTT.

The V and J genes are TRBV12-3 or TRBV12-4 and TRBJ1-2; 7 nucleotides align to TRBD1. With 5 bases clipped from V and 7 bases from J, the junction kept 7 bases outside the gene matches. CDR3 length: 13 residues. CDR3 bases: TGTGCCAGCAGTCCCGGGACAGCAACTGGCTACACCTTC. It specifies CASSPGTATGYTF.

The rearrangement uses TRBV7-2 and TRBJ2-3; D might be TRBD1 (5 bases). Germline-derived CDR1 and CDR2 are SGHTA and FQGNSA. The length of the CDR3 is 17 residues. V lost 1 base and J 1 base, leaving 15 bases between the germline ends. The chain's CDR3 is CASSLGQGQYRTDTQYF. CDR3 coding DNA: TGTGCCAGCAGCTTAGGCCAGGGTCAGTATCGCACAGATACGCAGTATTTT.

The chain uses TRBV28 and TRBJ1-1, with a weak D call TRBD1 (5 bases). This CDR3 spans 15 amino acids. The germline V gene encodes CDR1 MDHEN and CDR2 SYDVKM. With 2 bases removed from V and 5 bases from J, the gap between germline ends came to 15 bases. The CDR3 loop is CASSLPRSRGTEAFF. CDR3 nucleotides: TGTGCCAGCAGTTTACCCAGGTCCCGGGGGACTGAAGCTTTCTTT. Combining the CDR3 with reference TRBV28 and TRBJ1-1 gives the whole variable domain DVKVTQSSRYLVKRTGEKVFLECVQDMDHENMFWYRQDPGLGLRLIYFSYDVKMKEKGDIPEGYSVSREKKERFSLILESASTNQTSMYLCASSLPRSRGTEAFFGQGTRLTVV.

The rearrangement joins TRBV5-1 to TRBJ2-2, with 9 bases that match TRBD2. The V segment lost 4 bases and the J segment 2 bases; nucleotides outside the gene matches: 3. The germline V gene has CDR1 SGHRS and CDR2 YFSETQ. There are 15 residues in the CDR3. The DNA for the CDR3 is TGCGCCAGCAGCGGGACTAGCCTTAACACCGGGGAGCTGTTTTTT. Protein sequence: CASSGTSLNTGELFF.

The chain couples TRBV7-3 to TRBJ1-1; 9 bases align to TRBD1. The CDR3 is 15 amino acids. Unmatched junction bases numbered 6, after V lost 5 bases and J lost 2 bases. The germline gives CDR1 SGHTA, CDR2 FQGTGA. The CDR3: CASSPGTGKNTEAFF. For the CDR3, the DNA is TGTGCCAGCAGCCCCGGGACAGGGAAAAACACTGAAGCTTTCTTT.

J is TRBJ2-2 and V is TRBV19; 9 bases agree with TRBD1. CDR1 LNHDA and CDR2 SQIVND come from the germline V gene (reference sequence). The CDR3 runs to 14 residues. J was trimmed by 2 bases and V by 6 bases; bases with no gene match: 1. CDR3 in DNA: TGTGCCAGTAGGGGACAGGGAAACACCGGGGAGCTGTTTTTT. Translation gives CASRGQGNTGELFF.

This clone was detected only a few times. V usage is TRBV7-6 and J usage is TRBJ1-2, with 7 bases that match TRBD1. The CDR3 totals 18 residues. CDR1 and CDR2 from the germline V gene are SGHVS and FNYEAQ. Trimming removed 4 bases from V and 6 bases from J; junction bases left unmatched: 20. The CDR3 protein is CASSSRPFPGQSWDGYTF. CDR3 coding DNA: TGTGCCAGCAGCTCTAGGCCCTTCCCGGGACAGAGTTGGGATGGCTACACCTTC.

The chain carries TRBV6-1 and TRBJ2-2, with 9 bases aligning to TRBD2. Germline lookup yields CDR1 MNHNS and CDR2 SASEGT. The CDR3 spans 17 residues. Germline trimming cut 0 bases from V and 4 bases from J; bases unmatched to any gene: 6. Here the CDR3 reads CASSEARAGGSTGELFF. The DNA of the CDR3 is TGTGCCAGCAGTGAAGCGCGGGCGGGAGGGAGCACCGGGGAGCTGTTTTTT.

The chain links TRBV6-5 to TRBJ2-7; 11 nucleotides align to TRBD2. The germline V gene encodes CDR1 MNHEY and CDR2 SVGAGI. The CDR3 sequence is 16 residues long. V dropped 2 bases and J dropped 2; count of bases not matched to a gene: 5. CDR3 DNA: TGTGCCAGCAGTTACGGGGGACTAGCGGAACCCTACGAGCAGTACTTC. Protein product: CASSYGGLAEPYEQYF.

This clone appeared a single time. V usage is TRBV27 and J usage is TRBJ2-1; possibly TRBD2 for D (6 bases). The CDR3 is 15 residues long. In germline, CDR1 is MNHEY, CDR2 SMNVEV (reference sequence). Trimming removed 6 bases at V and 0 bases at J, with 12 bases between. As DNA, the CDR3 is TGTGCCAGCAGAGGTCGGGGGAGCTCCTACAATGAGCAGTTCTTC. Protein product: CASRGRGSSYNEQFF.

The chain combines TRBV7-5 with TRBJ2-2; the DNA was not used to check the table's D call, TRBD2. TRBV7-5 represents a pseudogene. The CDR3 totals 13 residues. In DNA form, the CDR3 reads TGTGCCAGAGGGGGAGGGCGTATCGGGGAGCTGTTTTTT. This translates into CARGGGRIGELFF.

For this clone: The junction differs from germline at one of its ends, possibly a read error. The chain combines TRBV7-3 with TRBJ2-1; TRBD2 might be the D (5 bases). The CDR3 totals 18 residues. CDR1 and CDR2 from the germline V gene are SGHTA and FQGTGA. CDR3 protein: CASSSPDGGLPPYNEQFF. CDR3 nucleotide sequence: TGTGCCAGCAGCTCCCCTGATGGCGGGCTCCCCCCCTATAATGAGCAGTTCTTC.

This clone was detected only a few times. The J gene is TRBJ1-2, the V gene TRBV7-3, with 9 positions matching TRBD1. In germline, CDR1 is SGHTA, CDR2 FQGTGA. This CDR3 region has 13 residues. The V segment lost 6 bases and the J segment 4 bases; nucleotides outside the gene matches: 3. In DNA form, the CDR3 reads TGTGCCAGCAGTCCGACAGGGGGCTATGGCTACACCTTC. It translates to CASSPTGGYGYTF. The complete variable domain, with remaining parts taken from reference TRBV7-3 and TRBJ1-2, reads GAGVSQTPSNKVTEKGKYVELRCDPISGHTALYWYRQSLGQGPEFLIYFQGTGAADDSGLPNDRFFAVRPEGSVSTLKIQRTERGDSAVYLCASSPTGGYGYTFGSGTRLTVV.

The CDR3 coding sequence is TGTGCCAGCAGCTTAGGTACAGGGAAAAAACTGTTTTTT. Amino acids: CASSLGTGKKLFF. The chain carries TRBV7-2 and TRBJ1-4, with a weak D call TRBD1 (6 bases). The CDR3 covers 13 residues. Germline-derived CDR1 and CDR2 are SGHTA and FQGNSA. Trimming took off 1 base at V and 9 bases at J, with 9 bases between the two ends.

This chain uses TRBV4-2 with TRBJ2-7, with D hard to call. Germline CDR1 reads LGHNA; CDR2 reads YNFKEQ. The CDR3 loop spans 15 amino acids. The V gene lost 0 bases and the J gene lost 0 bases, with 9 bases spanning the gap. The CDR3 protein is CASSQDTASSYEQYF. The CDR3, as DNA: TGTGCCAGCAGCCAAGATACCGCGAGCTCCTACGAGCAGTACTTC.

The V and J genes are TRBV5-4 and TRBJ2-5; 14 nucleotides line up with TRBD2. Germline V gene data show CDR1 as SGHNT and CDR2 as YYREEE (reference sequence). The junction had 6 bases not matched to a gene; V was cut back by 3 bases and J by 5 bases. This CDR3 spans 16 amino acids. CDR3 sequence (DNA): TGTGCCAGCAGCTGGGGGACTAGCGGGAGCGGGGAGACCCAGTACTTC. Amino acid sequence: CASSWGTSGSGETQYF. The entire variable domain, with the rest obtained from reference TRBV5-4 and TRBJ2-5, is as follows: ETGVTQSPTHLIKTRGQQVTLRCSSQSGHNTVSWYQQALGQGPQFIFQYYREEENGRGNFPPRFSGLQFPNYSSELNVNALELDDSALYLCASSWGTSGSGETQYFGPGTRLLVL.

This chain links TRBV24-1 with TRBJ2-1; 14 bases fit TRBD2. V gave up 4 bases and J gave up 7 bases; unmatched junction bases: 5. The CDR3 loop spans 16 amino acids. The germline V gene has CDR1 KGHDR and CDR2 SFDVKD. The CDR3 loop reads CATSDRGTSGGNEQFF. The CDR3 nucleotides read TGTGCCACCAGTGACCGTGGGACTAGCGGGGGAAATGAGCAGTTCTTC.

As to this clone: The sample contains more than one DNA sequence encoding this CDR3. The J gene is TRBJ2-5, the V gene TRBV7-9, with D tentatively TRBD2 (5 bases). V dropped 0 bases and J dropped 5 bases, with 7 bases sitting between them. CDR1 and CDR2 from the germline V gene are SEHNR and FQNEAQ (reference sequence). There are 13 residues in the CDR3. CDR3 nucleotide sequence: TGTGCCAGCAGCTTAGCGGGAGCGGAGACCCAGTACTTC. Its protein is CASSLAGAETQYF.

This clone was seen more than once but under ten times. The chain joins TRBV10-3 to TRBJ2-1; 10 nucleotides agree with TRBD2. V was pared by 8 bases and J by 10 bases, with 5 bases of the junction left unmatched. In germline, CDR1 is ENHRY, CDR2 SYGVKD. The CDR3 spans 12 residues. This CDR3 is CAIRLAGGEQFF. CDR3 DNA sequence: TGTGCCATCCGACTAGCGGGCGGGGAGCAGTTCTTC.